In this sample, the clone carrying this T cell receptor (beta chain) turned up a few times. The CDR3 is made up of 14 amino acids. V was pared by 2 bases and J by 2 bases, with 10 bases between. Germline CDR1 GTSNPN, CDR2 SVGIG (reference sequence). The data are from a study of control samples from healthy donors and cancer patients. The repertoire was sequenced with immunoSEQ multiplex PCR; TCRdb's copy has only in-frame clones and lacks some. The table records 60,000 to 75,000 clones, 70% to 90% of them present only once. Sequences were obtained from PBMCs. The genes are TRBV30 and TRBJ1-5; D perhaps matches TRBD1 (6 bases). The clonotype originates from a woman between 45 and 65 years old with head and neck cancer. CDR3 sequence: CAWSFSGGNQPQHF. The CDR3 DNA is TGTGCCTGGAGTTTTTCAGGGGGCAATCAGCCCCAGCATTTT.